The entry below describes one T cell receptor (beta chain). Its antigen is unidentified. These data originate in a study of cytomegalovirus exposure and HLA in healthy donors. Study-level background: The roughly 120 million unique TCR beta sequences, from about 179 million T cells, were found by an earlier analysis. Whole-study findings and limits: In an earlier analysis, most TCR beta V segments were productive about 87% or about 30% of the time. A reported reduction in N-insertions relative to the 666-donor mean was seen in an Asian-associated ancestry cluster in a later analysis.

With 60 Vbeta and 13 Jbeta primers, the PCR was carried out. Generated by immunoSEQ multiplex PCR, the TCRdb table keeps only in-frame clones and is missing some. The sample contains 100,000 to 150,000 clones, around 87% of which appear only once. The CDR3 has 14 amino acids. Unmatched junction bases numbered 4, after V lost 5 bases and J lost 1 base. CDR1 is SGHTA and CDR2 is FQGTGA in the germline V gene. This chain uses TRBV7-3 with TRBJ1-1; TRBD1 matches at 7 bases. The specimen sequenced was PBMCs. This receptor was obtained from a woman in her twenties or thirties in good health and CMV-seronegative. The chain's CDR3 is CASSVQGTNTEAFF. CDR3 sequence (DNA): TGTGCCAGCAGCGTACAGGGGACGAACACTGAAGCTTTCTTT.